Below, one TCR beta chain is given with its context. What it binds is not known. The data are from a study of somatic mutations in cytotoxic T cells in rheumatoid arthritis. Study-level information: The flow sorting of some V beta antibody-stained T-cell populations reached nearly 100% purity, and the sorted populations included V beta1+ cells sequenced for TCRB. Findings of the study overall: Within the rheumatoid arthritis patients, CD8+ clonality went up as age increased (Spearman r of about 0.49). The same was not true of the healthy controls.

Libraries were prepared by immunoSEQ multiplex PCR; TCRdb keeps only in-frame clonotypes and omits some of them. The sample has around 19,000 clones; around 80% are singletons. The CDR3 has 16 amino acids. Per germline, CDR1 MNHNS and CDR2 SASEGT. The germline V and J ends were trimmed by 1 base and 4 bases, with 14 bases remaining between them. V and J are TRBV6-1 and TRBJ1-5; tentatively, D is TRBD1 (6 bases). Sequences were obtained from CD8+ T cells sorted from blood. This sequence originates from an adult with rheumatoid arthritis. The DNA of the CDR3 is TGTGCCAGCAGTGAAGAATTGGTCACAGGGAATCAGCCCCAGCATTTT. Its protein is CASSEELVTGNQPQHF.